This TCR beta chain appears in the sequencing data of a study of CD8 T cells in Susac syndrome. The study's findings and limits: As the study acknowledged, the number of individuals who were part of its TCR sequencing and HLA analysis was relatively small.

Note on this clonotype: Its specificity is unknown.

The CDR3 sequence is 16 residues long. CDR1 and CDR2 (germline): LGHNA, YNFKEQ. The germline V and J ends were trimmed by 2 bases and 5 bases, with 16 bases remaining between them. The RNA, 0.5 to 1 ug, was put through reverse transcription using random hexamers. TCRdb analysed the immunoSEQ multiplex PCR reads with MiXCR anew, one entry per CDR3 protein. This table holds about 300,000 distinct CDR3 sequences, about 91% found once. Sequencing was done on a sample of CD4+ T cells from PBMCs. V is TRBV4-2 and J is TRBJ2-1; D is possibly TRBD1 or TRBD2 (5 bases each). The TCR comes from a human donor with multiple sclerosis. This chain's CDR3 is CASSQITSGGNNEQFF. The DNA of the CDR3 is TGTGCCAGCAGCCAAATTACTAGTGGGGGTAACAATGAGCAGTTCTTC.